Sequencing of this T cell receptor (beta chain) was carried out in a study of blood T cell repertoires in COVID-19. Per the original data handling: Amplification from reference gene primers served as the basis for estimated nucleated cell counts. Sequencing used immunoSEQ multiplex PCR; TCRdb keeps in-frame clones, though not all of them. V and J calls plus clone size are reproduced from that table; the DNA served to infer D and trimming. The repertoire has about 300,000 clones, roughly 87% of them found once; the top ten carry about 2%. The CDR3 totals 15 residues. Germline V gene sequence: CDR1 WNHNN, CDR2 SYGVQD (reference sequence). The ends lost 9 bases at V and 6 bases at J; junction bases unmatched: 9.

The chain combines TRBV10-1 with TRBJ1-4, with TRBD1 matching 11 bases. Sequences were obtained from peripheral blood. This sequence was found in a man between 18 and 35 years old with active or convalescent COVID-19. CDR3 coding DNA: TGCGCCAGTACACCGGGGGGACAGGGGGATGAAAAACTGTTTTTT. Protein: CASTPGGQGDEKLFF.